This TCR beta chain was recovered during a study of blood T cell repertoires in COVID-19. Study-wide background: COVID-19 samples, acute and convalescent, were from the United States, Italy and Spain. T cells, B-cell-depleted T cells, or PBMCs provided the cDNA or gDNA that served as material.

J was trimmed by 4 bases and V by 5 bases; bases with no gene match: 13. The CDR3 consists of 16 residues. Germline CDR1 is MNHEY and CDR2 is SVGEGT. In the authors' methods: Reference gene primer amplification in the assay estimated nucleated cell counts. This table comes from immunoSEQ multiplex PCR, and its TCRdb copy is limited to in-frame clones, with some not included. From that table come the V and J calls and clone size; the DNA was used to work out D and trimming. The sample includes more than 200,000 clones, roughly nine tenths seen only once; the top ten take approximately 1.7%. Sequenced input: peripheral blood. The chain joins TRBV6-2 or TRBV6-3 to TRBJ1-2; TRBD1 matches at 7 bases. The source of this sequence is a man aged 70-80 years with acute or convalescent COVID-19. The DNA for the CDR3 is TGTGCCAGCAGTCTACAGGGGTCCCTCGGGGGCTATGGCTACACCTTC. Protein: CASSLQGSLGGYGYTF.